The entry that follows covers one TCR beta chain sequence. Its antigen remains unidentified. The junction departs from germline at one end; a sequencing error may be responsible. This record comes from a study of response to subunit inactivated influenza vaccine. TCRdb passed the RT-PCR reads through MiXCR, listing each CDR3 protein once. The data show hundreds of thousands of distinct CDR3 sequences, about 12% seen once. General study points: The authors put forward the suggestion that each seasonal influenza vaccination may bring in only a limited number of new T cells.

Per germline, CDR1 MDHEN and CDR2 SYDVKM. CDR3 length equals 15 residues. Sequences were derived from PBMCs from blood, sampled on the day of vaccination. The chain employs TRBV28 and TRBJ2-2; D gene ambiguous. The clonotype originates from a man aged 50 to 60 who received an inactivated influenza vaccine. The CDR3 region is CASSPPRAHTEELFF. The CDR3 DNA reads TGTGCCAGCAGTCCACCCCGGGCCCACACCGAGGAGCTGTTTTTT. The complete variable domain, with remaining parts taken from reference TRBV28 and TRBJ2-2, reads DVKVTQSSRYLVKRTGEKVFLECVQDMDHENMFWYRQDPGLGLRLIYFSYDVKMKEKGDIPEGYSVSREKKERFSLILESASTNQTSMYLCASSPPRAHTEELFFGEGSRLTVL.